These 21 T cell receptor beta chains were all obtained from the same sample, sequenced in a study of blood T cell repertoires in COVID-19. The table came from immunoSEQ multiplex PCR; TCRdb's copy has only in-frame clones and leaves some out. The sample consists of approximately 96,000 clones, over 70% of them appearing once. The sequencing input was peripheral blood. The receptors originated from a woman of 80 years or more with acute or convalescent COVID-19.

This chain uses TRBV2 with TRBJ1-6, with TRBD1 matching over 7 bases. CDR1 and CDR2 from the germline V gene are SNHLY and FYNNEI. There are 16 residues in the CDR3. With 5 bases clipped from V and 5 bases from J, the junction kept 9 bases outside the gene matches. The CDR3 is CASSQVTGRNNSPLHF. The CDR3 coding sequence is TGTGCCAGCAGTCAAGTGACAGGGCGGAATAATTCACCCCTCCACTTT.

This chain uses TRBV10-1 with TRBJ1-2; no reliable D call. The V gene's germline CDR1 is WNHNN and CDR2 SYGVQD (reference sequence). Trimming removed 3 bases from V and 4 bases from J, with 6 bases in between. This CDR3 spans 12 amino acids. In nucleotides, the CDR3 is TGCGCCAGCAGTGATTCCGGCTATGGCTACACCTTC. It codes for CASSDSGYGYTF.

This chain connects TRBV9 to TRBJ2-5; TRBD1 might be the D (6 bases). Germline CDR1 and CDR2: SGDLS and YYNGEE. This CDR3 has 15 amino acids. Trimming removed 0 bases at V and 0 bases at J, with 9 bases between. The CDR3 region is CASSVGGQDQETQYF. CDR3 nucleotide sequence: TGTGCCAGCAGCGTAGGGGGACAAGACCAAGAGACCCAGTACTTC.

This clone occurred a few times. The chain uses TRBV5-1 and TRBJ2-1; 15 nucleotides agree with TRBD2. The V segment lost 4 bases and the J segment 15 bases; nucleotides outside the gene matches: 8. CDR1 SGHRS and CDR2 YFSETQ come from the germline V gene. The CDR3 sequence is 14 residues long. CDR3 bases: TGCGCCAGCAGCCCCGGGACTAGCGGGGGGCGGGGGTTCTTC. Encoded protein: CASSPGTSGGRGFF.

The V gene is TRBV30, the J gene TRBJ1-5; D unresolved. The germline CDR1 and CDR2 sequences are GTSNPN and SVGIG (reference sequence). Between the trimmed V and J ends, which lost 0 bases and 9 bases, there was a span of 9 bases. There are 12 residues in the CDR3. CDR3 DNA sequence: TGTGCCTGGAGTGTCCCTCCCGGGCCCCAGCATTTT. It encodes CAWSVPPGPQHF.

The gene calls are TRBV5-4 and TRBJ2-7; D possibly corresponds to TRBD1 (7 bases). This CDR3 has 16 amino acids. Trimming removed 3 bases at V and 0 bases at J, with 16 bases between. Per the germline V gene, CDR1 is SGHNT and CDR2 is YYREEE (reference sequence). The CDR3 spells CASSSRKQGGSYEQYF. The CDR3 DNA reads as TGTGCCAGCAGCTCGCGCAAGCAGGGGGGCTCCTACGAGCAGTACTTC. The variable domain in full, with the rest retrieved from reference TRBV5-4 and TRBJ2-7, is ETGVTQSPTHLIKTRGQQVTLRCSSQSGHNTVSWYQQALGQGPQFIFQYYREEENGRGNFPPRFSGLQFPNYSSELNVNALELDDSALYLCASSSRKQGGSYEQYFGPGTRLTVT.

The chain couples TRBV27 to TRBJ1-6, with a weak D call TRBD1 (5 bases). The V gene's germline CDR1 is MNHEY and CDR2 SMNVEV (reference sequence). Trimming removed 5 bases from V and 6 bases from J, with 14 bases in between. This CDR3 comprises 15 residues. The CDR3 DNA is TGTGCCAGCAGTATCATCAGGGAGGGTAATTCACCCCTCCACTTT. Translating it yields CASSIIREGNSPLHF.

A single count supports this clone. The CDR3 protein is CASSQWDRGSPLHF. CDR3 coding DNA: TGTGCCAGCAGCCAGTGGGACAGGGGTTCACCCCTCCACTTT. The genes are TRBV3-1 (or the pseudogene TRBV3-2) and TRBJ1-6; 10 bases are shared with TRBD1. The CDR3 has 14 residues. CDR1 is LGHDT and CDR2 is YNNKEL in the germline V gene (reference sequence). Losses at the gene ends were 3 bases for V and 9 bases for J; bases not matched to a gene: 2.

The chain recombines TRBV6-2 or TRBV6-3 with TRBJ2-5; D possibly corresponds to TRBD1 (6 bases). Germline CDR1 reads MNHEY; CDR2 reads SVGEGT. The CDR3 contains 17 residues. V gave up 1 base and J gave up 3 bases, with 18 bases separating them. CDR3 amino acids: CASSYLGQSSRKETQYF. CDR3 bases: TGTGCCAGCAGTTACTTGGGACAAAGCAGCCGAAAAGAGACCCAGTACTTC.

This sequence joins TRBV5-1 and TRBJ2-1, with 8 bases matching TRBD1. There are 12 residues in the CDR3. J lost 7 bases, V lost 4 bases, and 1 base had no gene match. Per the germline V gene, CDR1 is SGHRS and CDR2 is YFSETQ. Here the CDR3 DNA reads TGCGCCAGCAGCGGGACAGGTAATGAGCAGTTCTTC. Protein product: CASSGTGNEQFF.

This chain links TRBV9 with TRBJ1-2; 9 nucleotides line up with TRBD1. The CDR3 runs 15 residues. CDR1 is SGDLS, CDR2 YYNGEE, per germline. Losses at the gene ends were 4 bases for V and 8 bases for J; bases not matched to a gene: 12. The CDR3 is CASSPRGDRAHGYTF. The CDR3 DNA reads TGTGCCAGCAGCCCCAGGGGGGACAGGGCGCACGGCTACACCTTC.

V is TRBV6-6 and J is TRBJ1-1; 7 positions agree with TRBD1. The CDR3 totals 15 residues. From germline, CDR1 is MNHNY and CDR2 SVGAGI (reference sequence). J lost 0 bases, V lost 6 bases, and 7 bases had no gene match. CDR3 sequence reads: CASSLTGNMNTEAFF. Here the CDR3 DNA reads TGTGCCAGCAGCTTGACAGGGAATATGAACACTGAAGCTTTCTTT.

The gene calls are TRBV7-8 and TRBJ1-1; TRBD1 matches at 8 bases. Germline CDR1 reads SGHVS; CDR2 reads FQNEAQ. V was pared by 5 bases and J by 5 bases, with 16 bases of the junction left unmatched. This CDR3 spans 17 amino acids. Here the CDR3 reads CASSRFQGAYSDTEAFF. The CDR3 DNA follows: TGTGCCAGCAGCCGTTTTCAGGGGGCATACTCGGATACTGAAGCTTTCTTT.

As DNA, the CDR3 is TGTGCCAGCAGCCAGTTTCGGACAGGGGGGATTCATAATTCACCCCTCCACTTT. It encodes CASSQFRTGGIHNSPLHF. The V and J genes are TRBV27 and TRBJ1-6; TRBD1 aligns across 10 bases. The CDR3 is 18 amino acids. With V trimmed by 6 bases and J by 5 bases, 13 bases remained unmatched. Germline-derived CDR1 and CDR2 are MNHEY and SMNVEV (reference sequence).

Points on this clone: Germline and junction disagree at one end, which may indicate a read error. The chain has TRBV6-2 or TRBV6-3 and TRBJ2-2; 10 bases map to TRBD1. The germline gives CDR1 MNHEY, CDR2 SVGEGT. The CDR3 sequence is 19 residues long. Written as DNA, the CDR3 is TGTGCCAGCAGGTACTCCCTTGACAGGGGGCTTCCTAACACCGGGGAGCTGTTTTTT. Protein sequence: CASRYSLDRGLPNTGELFF.

The chain is built from TRBV21-1 and TRBJ2-1; the D call of TRBD2 is as the table states it, not checked on the DNA. TRBV21-1 is designated a pseudogene. The CDR3 loop spans 15 amino acids. The DNA for the CDR3 is TGTGCCAGGACATCCGGGACTAGACAGGACAATGAGCAGTTCTTC. It specifies CARTSGTRQDNEQFF.

The V and J genes are TRBV2 and TRBJ1-5, with 7 bases matching TRBD1. V was pared by 3 bases and J by 7 bases, with 6 bases of the junction left unmatched. The germline gives CDR1 SNHLY, CDR2 FYNNEI. This CDR3 contains 14 residues. The CDR3 DNA sequence: TGTGCCAGCAGTGAGGGGACAGAGGGCCAGCCCCAGCATTTT. Translation gives CASSEGTEGQPQHF.

The chain recombines TRBV6-4 with TRBJ2-3, with a possible D match to TRBD2 (5 bases). CDR3 length equals 14 residues. Trimming took 2 bases from V and 0 from J, leaving 6 bases between them. CDR1 is MRHNA and CDR2 is SNTAGT in the germline V gene. CDR3 sequence (DNA): TGTGCCAGCAGTGACGGCGGGAGCACAGATACGCAGTATTTT. It yields the protein CASSDGGSTDTQYF.

Only a few counts were recorded for this clone. The CDR3 sequence: CASSYSHGGDTEAFF. The DNA for the CDR3 is TGTGCCAGCAGTTACTCCCACGGGGGTGACACTGAAGCTTTCTTT. This chain connects TRBV6-2 or TRBV6-3 to TRBJ1-1; tentatively, D is TRBD1 (5 bases). CDR3 length: 15 amino acids. V was clipped by 0 bases and J by 3 bases, with 11 bases between them. The germline gives CDR1 MNHEY, CDR2 SVGEGT.

This clone was counted between two and nine times. The chain employs TRBV3-1 (or the pseudogene TRBV3-2) and TRBJ1-2; 7 bases are shared with TRBD1. CDR1 and CDR2 (germline): LGHDT, YNNKEL (reference sequence). After removal of 9 bases from V and 6 bases from J, the junction contained 10 bases not matched to a gene. This CDR3 spans 13 amino acids. The CDR3 DNA is TGTGCCAGTGGCCTGGAGGGGGCGAATGGCTACACCTTC. It encodes CASGLEGANGYTF.

The chain uses TRBV2 and TRBJ2-5, with 15 bases identical to TRBD2. Germline values: CDR1 SNHLY, CDR2 FYNNEI. CDR3 length: 19 amino acids. The trim removed 8 bases at V and 2 bases at J, leaving 15 bases unmatched. CDR3: CASSMHPGLAGGDQETQYF. The CDR3 DNA is TGTGCCAGCTCTATGCATCCGGGACTAGCGGGGGGCGATCAAGAGACCCAGTACTTC.